This TCR delta chain was identified during a study of fetal and pediatric gammadelta thymocytes (dated by TCRdb to 2021 to 2024). About the study as a whole: The bulk gammadelta thymocyte repertoires, which combined previously published data with newly generated, unpublished data, were used to reinforce a single-cell study of gammadelta thymocyte development. The set of bulk gammadelta thymocyte repertoires included some 10 subjects in total: 3 fetal thymus donors and 7 pediatric thymus donors. The bulk gammadelta thymocyte repertoires combined unpublished data with previously published data (refs 27,28). To increase subject numbers and strengthen the CDR3 publicity analysis, bulk TCR repertoire data were added. Study-wide conclusions, independent of this receptor: Compared with post-natal repertoires, fetal gammadelta thymocyte repertoires had previously been reported to be enriched for TRDV2, TRGV8 and TRGV9 usage, low N additions and public CDR3s.

This clone is judged large (0.1 to 1%). Its cognate antigen has yet to be identified. Base qualities are not at hand, and no much larger clone is one base apart. The sample was run on an Illumina MiSeq. The paper's processing steps were these. For publicity analysis, the Vgamma9Vdelta2 and nonVgamma9Vdelta2 bulk CDR3 files were merged for each subject into one combined repertoire per subject. Using base R and dplyr, each CDR3 amino acid sequence was checked across 9 single-cell datasets and approximately 10 bulk repertoires to give a publicity score ranging from 0 to 19. With CATT, TCRdb called clones again from the public reads; duplicate DNA rows were later joined. TCRdb, not the original authors, processed these V and J calls. The sample contains hundreds of delta-chain clones, roughly 19% of them found a single time. 20% to 25% of the sample belongs to the ten largest clones. The V end gives up 0 bases and the J end 0 bases, leaving 3 bases in the junction not matched to a gene. From a lookup of the germline V gene, CDR1 and CDR2 are GEAIGNYY and EKD. From its cysteine to its phenylalanine, the CDR3 spans 18 amino acids. CDR3 DNA is the only sequence kept; it has 54 bases, read in frame from the first base.

Fetal thymuses were obtained from elective pregnancy terminations performed in Singapore for socio-psychological reasons at 14 to 22 weeks estimated gestational age. All fetuses were assessed as structurally normal by ultrasound before termination and by gross morphological examination after termination. Staining of thymocytes was performed with Zombie NIR viability dye and with antibodies against CD3 (UCHT1), TCRgammadelta (11F2), TCRVgamma9 (IMMU360) and TCRVdelta2 (IMMU389). TRD and TRG CDR3 repertoires were generated in bulk, separately, from sorted Vgamma9Vdelta2 and nonVgamma9Vdelta2 gammadelta thymocytes obtained from human fetal and pediatric thymuses. Thymic cell suspensions were prepared from fetal and post-natal thymuses as described previously. CD3+ gammadeltaTCR+ Vgamma9+ Vdelta2+ cells were sorted as Vgamma9Vdelta2 thymocytes. A FACS Aria III cell sorter (BD Biosciences) was used to carry out the cell sorting.

The TCR originated in a human fetus. The V and J segments used are TRDV2 and TRDJ3, with 8 bases aligning to TRDD3. What was sequenced was Vgamma9Vdelta2 gamma-delta T cells from the thymus. Per the publication, the cell subset or site label means: sorted CD3+gammadeltaTCR+Vgamma9+Vdelta2+ thymocytes. CDR3 loop: CACDTVLGGSWDTRQMFF. The nucleotide sequence reads TGTGCCTGTGACACCGTACTGGGGGGCTCCTGGGACACCCGACAGATGTTTTTC.